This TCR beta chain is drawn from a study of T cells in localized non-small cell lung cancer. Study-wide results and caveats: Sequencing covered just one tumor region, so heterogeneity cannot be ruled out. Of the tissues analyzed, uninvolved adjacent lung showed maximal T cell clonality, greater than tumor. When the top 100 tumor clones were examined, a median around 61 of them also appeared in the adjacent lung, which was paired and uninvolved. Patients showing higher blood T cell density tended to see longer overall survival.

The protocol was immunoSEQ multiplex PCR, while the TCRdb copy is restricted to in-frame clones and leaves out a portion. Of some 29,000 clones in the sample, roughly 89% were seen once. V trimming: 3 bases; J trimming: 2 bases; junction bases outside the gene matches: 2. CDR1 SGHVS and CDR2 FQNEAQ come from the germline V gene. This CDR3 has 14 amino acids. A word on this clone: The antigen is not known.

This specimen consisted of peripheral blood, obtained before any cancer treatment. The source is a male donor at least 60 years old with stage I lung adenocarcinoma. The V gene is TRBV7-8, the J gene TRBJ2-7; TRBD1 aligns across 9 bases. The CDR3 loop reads CASSFTGGPYEQYF. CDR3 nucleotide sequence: TGTGCCAGCAGCTTTACAGGGGGCCCCTACGAGCAGTACTTC. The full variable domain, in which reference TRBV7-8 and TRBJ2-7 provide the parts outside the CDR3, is GAGVSQSPRYKVAKRGQDVALRCDPISGHVSLFWYQQALGQGPEFLTYFQNEAQLDKSGLPSDRFFAERPEGSVSTLKIQRTQQEDSAVYLCASSFTGGPYEQYFGPGTRLTVT.